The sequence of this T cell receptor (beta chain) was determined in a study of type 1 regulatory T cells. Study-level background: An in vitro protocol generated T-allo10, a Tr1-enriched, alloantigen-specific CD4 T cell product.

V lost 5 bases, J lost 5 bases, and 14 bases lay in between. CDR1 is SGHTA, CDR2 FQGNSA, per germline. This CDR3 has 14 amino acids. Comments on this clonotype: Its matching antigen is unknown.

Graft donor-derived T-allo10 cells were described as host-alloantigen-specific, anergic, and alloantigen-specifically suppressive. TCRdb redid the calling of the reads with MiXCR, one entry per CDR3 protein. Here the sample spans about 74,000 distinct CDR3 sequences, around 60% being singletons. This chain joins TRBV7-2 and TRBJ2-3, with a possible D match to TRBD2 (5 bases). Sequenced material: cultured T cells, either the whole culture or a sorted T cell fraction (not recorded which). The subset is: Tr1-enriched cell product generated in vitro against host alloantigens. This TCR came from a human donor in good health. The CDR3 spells CASSPLLSGDTQYF. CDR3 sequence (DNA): TGTGCCAGCAGCCCCCTCCTAAGCGGAGATACGCAGTATTTT.